One and the same sample provided the 2 T cell receptor beta chains below, sequenced in a study of cytomegalovirus exposure and HLA in healthy donors (TCRdb year 2017). Libraries were made using the immunoSEQ multiplex PCR assay. The multiplex PCR relied on a mix of 60 forward primers for TCR Vbeta segments and 13 reverse primers for TCR Jbeta segments. TCRdb's version of the immuneACCESS table is confined to in-frame rearrangements and falls short of the full clone set. An unresolved V gene accounts for under half of the shortfall where checked; the remainder is of unknown origin. The sample profile shows fewer than 150,000 clones; approximately 85% of them were found once. About 6.7% of the sample belongs to the ten largest clones. Sequencing was carried out using PBMCs. These receptors were obtained from a woman in her 30s in good health and CMV-seropositive.

This clone has a single count. The sample holds other DNA sequences that translate to the same CDR3. The chain combines TRBV18 with TRBJ2-5, with a weak D call TRBD1 (5 bases). V gave up 2 bases and J gave up 1 base, with 5 bases separating them. There are 13 residues in the CDR3. Germline V lookup: CDR1 KGHSH, CDR2 LQKENI. The DNA for the CDR3 is TGTGCCAGCTCACCAGGGGCCCAAGAGACCCAGTACTTC. Protein sequence: CASSPGAQETQYF.

This chain links TRBV19 with TRBJ1-5; unclear D gene. CDR3 length equals 12 residues. V was shortened by 3 bases and J by 7 bases, with 7 bases between the two germline ends. The germline V gene has CDR1 LNHDA and CDR2 SQIVND (reference sequence). The CDR3 DNA sequence: TGTGCCAGTAGTATGAGCGTGCAGCCCCAGCATTTT. Its translation is CASSMSVQPQHF. Drawing the rest from reference TRBV19 and TRBJ1-5, the complete variable domain is DGGITQSPKYLFRKEGQNVTLSCEQNLNHDAMYWYRQDPGQGLRLIYYSQIVNDFQKGDIAEGYSVSREKKESFPLTVTSAQKNPTAFYLCASSMSVQPQHFGDGTRLSIL.